Presented here are 10 T cell receptor beta chains from one specimen sequenced in a study of blood T cell repertoires in COVID-19. Sequenced by immunoSEQ multiplex PCR; TCRdb stores in-frame clones only, minus some. The sample lists about 45,000 clones, 85% to 90% occurring once. Sequenced: peripheral blood. The receptors were sampled from a human donor in a cohort sampled during active COVID-19.

J is TRBJ1-4 and V is TRBV5-1; weak D call: TRBD1 (6 bases). Trimming pared 4 bases from V and 3 bases from J, leaving 13 bases between. This CDR3 comprises 15 residues. Germline-derived CDR1 and CDR2 are SGHRS and YFSETQ. CDR3 sequence (DNA): TGCGCCAGCAGCCAGAGACAGGCAGCTAATGAAAAACTGTTTTTT. Amino acids: CASSQRQAANEKLFF.

In the case of this clone: This specimen includes other DNA sequences encoding the same CDR3. The chain employs TRBV19 and TRBJ1-1; D is possibly TRBD1 (5 bases). Germline values: CDR1 LNHDA, CDR2 SQIVND (reference sequence). The length of the CDR3 is 13 residues. Trimming took 3 bases from V and 5 from J, leaving 10 bases between them. DNA of the CDR3: TGTGCCAGTAGTATTGGGACTGCTACTGAAGCTTTCTTT. As protein: CASSIGTATEAFF.

J is TRBJ2-3 and V is TRBV27; no clear D. The CDR3 consists of 15 residues. Trimming took off 3 bases at V and 2 bases at J, with 12 bases between the two ends. The germline V gene has CDR1 MNHEY and CDR2 SMNVEV (reference sequence). The DNA for the CDR3 is TGTGCCAGCAGTTTGTGGCAATTTCCCACAGATACGCAGTATTTT. This translates into CASSLWQFPTDTQYF.

The V call is TRBV19, the J call TRBJ1-1; 8 bases map to TRBD1. The CDR3 is made up of 15 amino acids. The V segment lost 7 bases and the J segment 3 bases; nucleotides outside the gene matches: 10. Germline V lookup: CDR1 LNHDA, CDR2 SQIVND (reference sequence). CDR3 in DNA: TGTGCCAGTACCTCTCCGGACAGGGTGTACACTGAAGCTTTCTTT. Translation: CASTSPDRVYTEAFF.

This clone appeared a single time. The J gene is TRBJ1-1, the V gene TRBV7-9; no reliable D call. Germline V lookup: CDR1 SEHNR, CDR2 FQNEAQ (reference sequence). CDR3 length: 15 amino acids. Trimming cost V 5 bases and J 7 bases, with 20 bases left between them. CDR3: CASSPDLPGTYEAFF. The CDR3 DNA reads TGTGCCAGCAGCCCAGATCTACCGGGAACCTATGAAGCTTTCTTT.

The chain uses TRBV7-8 and TRBJ2-1; 8 bases map to TRBD1. The CDR3 sequence is 15 residues long. CDR1 SGHVS and CDR2 FQNEAQ come from the germline V gene. V dropped 5 bases and J dropped 9; count of bases not matched to a gene: 12. CDR3 in amino acids: CASSEDRAAESEQFF. CDR3 in DNA: TGTGCCAGCAGCGAGGACAGGGCGGCTGAGAGTGAGCAGTTCTTC.

V gene TRBV12-5 combines with J gene TRBJ1-6; 7 bases agree with TRBD1. Per germline, CDR1 LGHNT and CDR2 FRNRAP. Losses at the gene ends were 1 base for V and 5 bases for J; bases not matched to a gene: 2. The CDR3 has 15 amino acids. CDR3 coding DNA: TGTGCTAGTGGTTTGGGACAGGGAGATAATTCACCCCTCCACTTT. Protein product: CASGLGQGDNSPLHF.

The chain employs TRBV5-4 and TRBJ2-1, with TRBD2 matching over 8 bases. Germline CDR1 and CDR2: SGHNT and YYREEE (reference sequence). The length of the CDR3 is 15 residues. J lost 2 bases, V lost 0 bases, and 1 base had no gene match. CDR3 sequence (DNA): TGTGCCAGCAGCTTGGGGCGGGGGGCCTACAATGAGCAGTTCTTC. As protein: CASSLGRGAYNEQFF.

This chain links TRBV3-1 (or the pseudogene TRBV3-2) with TRBJ2-2; 8 nucleotides agree with TRBD2. The V segment lost 8 bases and the J segment 3 bases; nucleotides outside the gene matches: 8. Germline V gene sequence: CDR1 LGHDT, CDR2 YNNKEL (reference sequence). The CDR3 is 15 amino acids. CDR3 DNA: TGTGCCAGCCGCCCGGGGGGGGGATACACCGGGGAGCTGTTTTTT. It specifies CASRPGGGYTGELFF.

This clone was counted only a few times. The chain uses TRBV2 and TRBJ1-1, with unresolved D. Germline CDR1 SNHLY, CDR2 FYNNEI. V was pared by 5 bases and J by 5 bases, with 18 bases between. The CDR3 length is 15 residues. CDR3 region: CASSPGLSLGTEAFF. The CDR3 bases are TGTGCCAGCAGTCCCGGACTGTCGCTGGGGACTGAAGCTTTCTTT.